This passage covers 3 T cell receptor beta chains from one sample sequenced in a study of PD-1 blockade in classical Hodgkin lymphoma. The repertoire was sequenced with immunoSEQ multiplex PCR; TCRdb's copy has only in-frame clones and lacks some. This repertoire shows under 80,000 clones, 71% found once; its top ten account for roughly 9%. There was relapse after autologous stem cell transplantation in every patient, and there was variation in brentuximab vedotin exposure. This specimen was peripheral blood mononuclear cells (PBMCs), taken before the second cycle of nivolumab. Source of these receptors: a human donor with classical Hodgkin lymphoma.

J is TRBJ2-5 and V is TRBV2; possible D gene TRBD1, 5 bases. Looked up from germline, CDR1 is SNHLY and CDR2 is FYNNEI. The ends were cut back, 6 bases at V and 1 base at J, with 9 bases in the middle. This CDR3 comprises 13 residues. CDR3 DNA sequence: TGTGCCAGCAGCGCTGACAGCCAAGAGACCCAGTACTTC. Translating it yields CASSADSQETQYF.

This clone has a single count. V is TRBV7-2 and J is TRBJ1-1; D might be TRBD1 (5 bases). V was shortened by 4 bases and J by 6 bases, with 21 bases between the two germline ends. Germline CDR1 reads SGHTA; CDR2 reads FQGNSA. The CDR3 is 16 amino acids. The CDR3 sequence is CASSSPPGQAMAEAFF. CDR3 DNA sequence: TGTGCCAGCAGCTCTCCTCCGGGGCAGGCGATGGCTGAAGCTTTCTTT.

At least ten counts were recorded for this clone. In nucleotides, the CDR3 is TGTGCCAGCAGCACCCACGGACGGCCCACTGAAGCTTTCTTT. This gives the protein CASSTHGRPTEAFF. The chain uses TRBV7-9 and TRBJ1-1; no definite D call. V was trimmed by 5 bases and J by 4 bases, leaving 14 bases between them. The CDR3 is 14 residues long. Per the germline V gene, CDR1 is SEHNR and CDR2 is FQNEAQ (reference sequence).